Listed here is a single T cell receptor beta chain. This clonotype was observed at least ten times. Its antigen is still unknown. Nothing much larger sits one base from this clone, and base qualities are not available. Sequencing relied on an Illumina HiSeq 2500. TCR beta libraries were prepared by quantitative 5'-RACE with molecular barcodes. The paper's processing steps were these. Disease-linked TCR variants were identified with a new computational method built on a probabilistic model of VDJ rearrangement. Through fastp at Q25 and MiXCR, TCRdb rebuilt clones from the public reads, retaining in-frame beta chains. Duplicate CDR3 protein sequences are folded into a single record with the most common DNA and genes. The V and J calls were not made by the authors but by TCRdb's processing. Here the sample has 250,000 or so distinct CDR3 sequences; more than 20% occur a single time. Approximately 0.61% of the sample is held by the ten biggest clonotypes.

V loses 4 bases of germline sequence and J loses 2 bases, and the interval between the two ends is 9 bases. According to the germline V gene (reference sequence), CDR1 reads DFQATT and CDR2 reads SNEGSKA. The CDR3 spans 13 residues, from the cysteine through the phenylalanine. Only the CDR3 portion is preserved as DNA: 39 bases, with reading frame beginning at the first base. The entry originates in a study of CD8 T cells in ankylosing spondylitis listed by TCRdb under 2017. A note on the overall study: The study set out to find disease-linked TCR variants by profiling T cell receptor beta repertoires in ankylosing spondylitis patients and healthy donors. In total, the full study cohort was made up of roughly 110 healthy donors and 25 ankylosing spondylitis patients. Peripheral blood samples were taken, and synovial fluid was additionally collected from ankylosing spondylitis patients.

What the research found in general, with its limitations: Some motif variants had previously been reported in the synovial fluid and blood of reactive arthritis patients, which suggests shared mechanisms of disease initiation. In peripheral blood, the disease-linked clones were found at relatively low frequencies and had a CD8+ phenotype. The disease-linked clones were reported to be significantly enriched in matched synovial fluid samples from ankylosing spondylitis patients. Blood from ankylosing spondylitis patients appeared to be characterized by a TCR beta motif composed of under 10 highly homologous amino acid variants.

The sequence joins TRBV20-1 to TRBJ1-5; no D gene can be assigned with confidence. Sample: blood, either unsorted or a sorted T cell fraction (not recorded which). This clonotype was obtained from a male donor with ankylosing spondylitis or in good health (not recorded which). The CDR3 reads CSANDGRNQPQHF. The DNA is TGCAGTGCTAACGACGGGCGCAATCAGCCCCAGCATTTT.